Below are 7 T cell receptor beta chains sequenced from a single sample in a study of blood T cell repertoires in COVID-19 (dated by TCRdb to 2020 to 2021). Library creation used the immunoSEQ multiplex PCR assay. TCRdb retrieved this table from immuneACCESS and kept in-frame rearrangements only. Not all clones are present; in checked studies, unresolved V genes account for under half, and no reason is known for the remainder. For this sample there are some 150,000 clones; approximately 86% appear just once. The ten largest clones take up 3% to 4% of the sample. Source material: peripheral blood. These receptors all come from a man between 70 and 80 years old with acute or convalescent COVID-19.

The chain couples TRBV7-9 to TRBJ2-7, with 8 bases fitting TRBD1. CDR3 length: 13 amino acids. After removal of 3 bases from V and 5 bases from J, the junction contained 3 bases not matched to a gene. The germline V gene encodes CDR1 SEHNR and CDR2 FQNEAQ (reference sequence). CDR3 sequence reads: CASSLDRDHEQYF. In DNA form, the CDR3 reads TGTGCCAGCAGCTTGGACAGGGACCACGAGCAGTACTTC.

This clone has a handful of counts. This rearrangement joins TRBV5-1 to TRBJ2-7; 9 nucleotides agree with TRBD1. This CDR3 is built from 14 residues. V shed 5 bases and J 6 bases; nucleotides not matched to a gene: 9. In germline, CDR1 is SGHRS, CDR2 YFSETQ. CDR3: CASRRGTGMGEQYF. The CDR3 bases are TGCGCCAGCAGAAGGGGGACAGGGATGGGCGAGCAGTACTTC.

The chain is built from TRBV9 and TRBJ1-2, with D perhaps matching TRBD1 (5 bases). The CDR3 has 15 residues. Germline CDR1 reads SGDLS; CDR2 reads YYNGEE. The V gene lost 2 bases and the J gene lost 4 bases, with 15 bases spanning the gap. This CDR3 is CASSVTVGPSYGYTF. CDR3 nucleotide sequence: TGTGCCAGCAGCGTTACGGTGGGGCCTTCCTATGGCTACACCTTC.

The gene calls are TRBV7-6 and TRBJ1-6; D might be TRBD1 (5 bases). V shed 5 bases and J shed 0 bases, with 11 bases lying between them. This CDR3 spans 16 amino acids. CDR1 and CDR2 from the germline V gene are SGHVS and FNYEAQ. Here the CDR3 reads CASSPGHDSYNSPLHF. CDR3 DNA: TGTGCCAGCAGCCCCGGACACGACTCCTATAATTCACCCCTCCACTTT.

V gene TRBV28 combines with J gene TRBJ1-3; D is uncertain. Trimming left V 6 bases short and J 8 bases short, with 8 bases between. Germline V CDR1 and CDR2: MDHEN, SYDVKM. The CDR3 is 11 residues long. The CDR3 is CASSHRDTIYF. The DNA for the CDR3 is TGTGCCAGCAGCCACCGGGACACCATATATTTT.

The chain recombines TRBV12-3 or TRBV12-4 with TRBJ1-1, with D possibly being TRBD1 (5 bases). Trimming removed 6 bases at V and 3 bases at J, with 11 bases between. CDR3 length equals 13 residues. CDR3 protein: CASSRQRHTEAFF. DNA of the CDR3: TGTGCCAGCAGCCGACAGCGCCACACTGAAGCTTTCTTT.

This clone was counted a few times. This sequence joins TRBV5-4 and TRBJ1-3; D is perhaps TRBD1 (5 bases). This CDR3 spans 17 amino acids. V lost 2 bases and J 0 bases, leaving 15 bases between the germline ends. Germline CDR1 and CDR2: SGHNT and YYREEE (reference sequence). The DNA for the CDR3 is TGTGCCAGCAGCTTCGGGGGGACGGGGACCTCTGGAAACACCATATATTTT. It specifies CASSFGGTGTSGNTIYF.